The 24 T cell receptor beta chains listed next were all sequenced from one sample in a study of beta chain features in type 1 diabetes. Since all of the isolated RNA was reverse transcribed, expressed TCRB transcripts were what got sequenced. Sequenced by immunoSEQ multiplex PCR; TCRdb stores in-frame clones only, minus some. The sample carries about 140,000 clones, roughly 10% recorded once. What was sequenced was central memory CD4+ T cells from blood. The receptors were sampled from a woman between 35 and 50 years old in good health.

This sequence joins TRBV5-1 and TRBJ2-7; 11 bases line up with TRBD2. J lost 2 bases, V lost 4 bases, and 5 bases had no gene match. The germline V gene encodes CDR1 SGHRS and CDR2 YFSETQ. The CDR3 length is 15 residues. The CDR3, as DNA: TGCGCCAGCAGCGGGGGACTAGCGGATCCCTACGAGCAGTACTTC. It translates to CASSGGLADPYEQYF.

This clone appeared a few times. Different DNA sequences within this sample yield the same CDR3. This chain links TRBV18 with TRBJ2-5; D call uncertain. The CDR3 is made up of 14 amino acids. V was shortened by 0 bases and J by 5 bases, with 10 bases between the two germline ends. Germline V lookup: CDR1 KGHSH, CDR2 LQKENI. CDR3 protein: CASSPPARVETQYF. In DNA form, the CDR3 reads TGTGCCAGCTCACCACCGGCCCGGGTGGAGACCCAGTACTTC.

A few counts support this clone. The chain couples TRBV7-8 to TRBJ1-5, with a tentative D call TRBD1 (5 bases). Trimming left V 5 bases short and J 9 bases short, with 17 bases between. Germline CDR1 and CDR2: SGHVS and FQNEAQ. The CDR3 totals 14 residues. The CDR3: CASSPRTPEGPQHF. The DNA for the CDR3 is TGTGCCAGCAGCCCAAGGACACCCGAAGGGCCCCAGCATTTT.

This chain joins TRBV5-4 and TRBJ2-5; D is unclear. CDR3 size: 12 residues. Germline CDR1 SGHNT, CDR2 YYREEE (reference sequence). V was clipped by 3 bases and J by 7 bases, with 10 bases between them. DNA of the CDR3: TGTGCCAGCAGCTACGAACGCGGGACCCAGTACTTC. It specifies CASSYERGTQYF.

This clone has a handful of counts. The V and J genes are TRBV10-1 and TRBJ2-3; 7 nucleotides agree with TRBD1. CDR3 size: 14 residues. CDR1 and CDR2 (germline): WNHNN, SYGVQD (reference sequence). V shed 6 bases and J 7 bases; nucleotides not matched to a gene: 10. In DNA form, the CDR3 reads TGCGCCAGCAGCCCACGGAACAGGGGCAATACGCAGTATTTT. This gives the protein CASSPRNRGNTQYF.

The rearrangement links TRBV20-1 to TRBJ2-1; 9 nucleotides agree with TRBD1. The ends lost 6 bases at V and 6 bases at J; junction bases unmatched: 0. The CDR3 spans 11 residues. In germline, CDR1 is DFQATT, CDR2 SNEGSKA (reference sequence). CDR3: CSADRGNEQFF. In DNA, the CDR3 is TGCAGTGCGGACAGGGGCAATGAGCAGTTCTTC.

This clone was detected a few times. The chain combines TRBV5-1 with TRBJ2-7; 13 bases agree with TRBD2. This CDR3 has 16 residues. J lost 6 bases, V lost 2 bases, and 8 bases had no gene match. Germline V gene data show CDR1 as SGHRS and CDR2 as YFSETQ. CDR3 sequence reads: CASSFFGLAGEGEQYF. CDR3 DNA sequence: TGCGCCAGCAGCTTCTTCGGACTAGCGGGGGAGGGCGAGCAGTACTTC. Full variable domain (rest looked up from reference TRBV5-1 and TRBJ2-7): KAGVTQTPRYLIKTRGQQVTLSCSPISGHRSVSWYQQTPGQGLQFLFEYFSETQRNKGNFPGRFSGRQFSNSRSEMNVSTLELGDSALYLCASSFFGLAGEGEQYFGPGTRLTVT.

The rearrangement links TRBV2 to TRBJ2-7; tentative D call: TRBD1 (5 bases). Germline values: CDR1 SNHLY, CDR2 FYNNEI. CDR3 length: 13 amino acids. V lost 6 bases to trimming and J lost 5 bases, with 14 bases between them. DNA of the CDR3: TGTGCCAGCAGAAGACAGAGAAAAGACGAGCAGTACTTC. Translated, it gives CASRRQRKDEQYF.

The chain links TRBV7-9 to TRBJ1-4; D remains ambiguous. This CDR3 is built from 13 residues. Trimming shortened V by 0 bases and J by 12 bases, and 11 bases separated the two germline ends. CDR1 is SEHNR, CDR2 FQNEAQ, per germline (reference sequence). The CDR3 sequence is CASSLAAVNELFF. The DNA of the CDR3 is TGTGCCAGCAGCTTAGCCGCGGTGAACGAACTGTTTTTT.

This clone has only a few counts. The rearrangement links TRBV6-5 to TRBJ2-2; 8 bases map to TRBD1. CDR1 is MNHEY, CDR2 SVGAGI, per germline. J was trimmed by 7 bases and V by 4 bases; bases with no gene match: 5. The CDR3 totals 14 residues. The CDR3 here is CASSSGTGFGELFF. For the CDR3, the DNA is TGTGCCAGCAGTTCCGGGACAGGTTTCGGGGAGCTGTTTTTT.

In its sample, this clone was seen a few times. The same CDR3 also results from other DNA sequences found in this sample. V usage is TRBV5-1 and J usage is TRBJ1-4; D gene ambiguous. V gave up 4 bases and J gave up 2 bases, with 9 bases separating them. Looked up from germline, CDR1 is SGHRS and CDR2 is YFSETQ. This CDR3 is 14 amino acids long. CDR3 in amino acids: CASSEGSTNEKLFF. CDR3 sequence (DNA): TGCGCCAGCAGCGAAGGGAGTACTAATGAAAAACTGTTTTTT.

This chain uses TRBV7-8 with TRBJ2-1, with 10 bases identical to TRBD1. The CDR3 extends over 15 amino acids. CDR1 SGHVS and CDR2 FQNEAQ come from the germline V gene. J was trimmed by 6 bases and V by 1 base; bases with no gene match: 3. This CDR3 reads CASSLVGQGINEQFF. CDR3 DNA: TGTGCCAGCAGCTTAGTGGGACAGGGGATCAATGAGCAGTTCTTC. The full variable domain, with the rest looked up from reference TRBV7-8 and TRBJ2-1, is GAGVSQSPRYKVAKRGQDVALRCDPISGHVSLFWYQQALGQGPEFLTYFQNEAQLDKSGLPSDRFFAERPEGSVSTLKIQRTQQEDSAVYLCASSLVGQGINEQFFGPGTRLTVL.

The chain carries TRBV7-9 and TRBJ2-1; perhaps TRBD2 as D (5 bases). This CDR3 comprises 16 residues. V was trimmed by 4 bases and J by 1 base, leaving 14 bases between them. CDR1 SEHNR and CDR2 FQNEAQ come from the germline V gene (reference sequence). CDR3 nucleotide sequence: TGTGCCAGCAGCTCAGGTAGCGCCGGGTCCTACAATGAGCAGTTCTTC. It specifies CASSSGSAGSYNEQFF.

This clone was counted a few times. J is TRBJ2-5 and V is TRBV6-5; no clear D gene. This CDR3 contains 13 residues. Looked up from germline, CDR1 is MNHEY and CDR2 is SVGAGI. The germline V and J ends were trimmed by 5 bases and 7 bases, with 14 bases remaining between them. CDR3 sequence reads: CASSESQGGTQYF. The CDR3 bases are TGTGCCAGCAGTGAGAGTCAAGGCGGGACCCAGTACTTC.

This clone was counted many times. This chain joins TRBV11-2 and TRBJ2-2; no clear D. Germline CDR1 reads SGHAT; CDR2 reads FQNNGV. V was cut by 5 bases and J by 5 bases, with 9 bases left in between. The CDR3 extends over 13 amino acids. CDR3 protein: CASSPVRTGELFF. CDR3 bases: TGTGCCAGCAGCCCGGTGCGAACCGGGGAGCTGTTTTTT.

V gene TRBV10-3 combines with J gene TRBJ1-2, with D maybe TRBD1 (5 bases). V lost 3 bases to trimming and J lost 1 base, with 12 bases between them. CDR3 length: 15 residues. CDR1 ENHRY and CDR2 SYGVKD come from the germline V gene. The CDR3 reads CAISESGSDNYGYTF. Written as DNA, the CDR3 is TGTGCCATCAGTGAATCAGGGTCTGATAACTATGGCTACACCTTC.

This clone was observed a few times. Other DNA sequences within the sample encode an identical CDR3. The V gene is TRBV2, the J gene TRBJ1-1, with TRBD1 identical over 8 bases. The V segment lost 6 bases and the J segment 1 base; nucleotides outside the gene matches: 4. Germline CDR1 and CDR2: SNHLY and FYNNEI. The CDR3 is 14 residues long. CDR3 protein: CASSGQGSNTEAFF. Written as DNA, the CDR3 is TGTGCCAGCAGCGGACAGGGTTCGAACACTGAAGCTTTCTTT.

CDR3 region: CASSVEQANEKLFF. The CDR3 DNA follows: TGTGCCAGCTCGGTGGAACAGGCGAATGAAAAACTGTTTTTT. The rearrangement links TRBV7-2 to TRBJ1-4; weak D call: TRBD1 (5 bases). CDR1 is SGHTA, CDR2 FQGNSA, per germline. CDR3 length: 14 amino acids. Trimming cost V 8 bases and J 5 bases, with 15 bases left between them.

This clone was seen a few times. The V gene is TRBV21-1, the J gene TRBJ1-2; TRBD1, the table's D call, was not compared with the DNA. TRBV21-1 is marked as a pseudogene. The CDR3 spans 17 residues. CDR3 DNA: TGTGCCAGCAAGGACGGGACAGGGGAGAGACGGGACTATGGCTACACCTTC. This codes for CASKDGTGERRDYGYTF.

The CDR3 DNA sequence: TGTGCCAGCAGCTTGGACCTAGCGGGGGGGCCCGCGGGAAACATTCAGTACTTC. This sequence encodes CASSLDLAGGPAGNIQYF. The gene calls are TRBV5-4 and TRBJ2-4; 12 bases match TRBD2. The trim removed 0 bases at V and 6 bases at J, leaving 10 bases unmatched. Looked up from germline, CDR1 is SGHNT and CDR2 is YYREEE (reference sequence). This CDR3 region has 18 residues.

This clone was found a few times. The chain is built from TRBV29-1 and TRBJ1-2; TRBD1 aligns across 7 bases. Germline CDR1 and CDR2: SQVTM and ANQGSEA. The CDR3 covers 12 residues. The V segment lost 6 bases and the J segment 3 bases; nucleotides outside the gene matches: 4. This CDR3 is CSVIRGDYGYTF. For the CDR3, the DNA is TGCAGCGTGATCAGGGGGGACTATGGCTACACCTTC.

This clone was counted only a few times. The CDR3 loop is CASSSSQGLPNEKLFF. The DNA for the CDR3 is TGTGCCAGCAGCAGCTCTCAGGGATTACCTAATGAAAAACTGTTTTTT. The V and J genes are TRBV11-2 and TRBJ1-4; tentative D call: TRBD1 (5 bases). This CDR3 spans 16 amino acids. V gave up 5 bases and J gave up 3 bases, with 16 bases separating them. Germline CDR1 reads SGHAT; CDR2 reads FQNNGV.

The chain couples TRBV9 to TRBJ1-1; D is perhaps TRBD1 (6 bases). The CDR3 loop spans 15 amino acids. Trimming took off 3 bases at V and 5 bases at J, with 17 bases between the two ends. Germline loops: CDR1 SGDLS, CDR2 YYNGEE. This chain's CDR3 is CASSDRQGGGTEAFF. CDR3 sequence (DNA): TGTGCCAGCAGCGACAGACAAGGGGGGGGTACTGAAGCTTTCTTT. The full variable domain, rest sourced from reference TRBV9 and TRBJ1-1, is DSGVTQTPKHLITATGQRVTLRCSPRSGDLSVYWYQQSLDQGLQFLIQYYNGEERAKGNILERFSAQQFPDLHSELNLSSLELGDSALYFCASSDRQGGGTEAFFGQGTRLTVV.

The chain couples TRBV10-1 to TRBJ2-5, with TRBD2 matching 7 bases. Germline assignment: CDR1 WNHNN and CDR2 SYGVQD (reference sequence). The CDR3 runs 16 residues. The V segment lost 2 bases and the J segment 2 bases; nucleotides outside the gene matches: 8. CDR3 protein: CASSETKTSRQETQYF. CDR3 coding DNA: TGCGCCAGCAGTGAGACCAAGACTAGCCGACAAGAGACCCAGTACTTC.